The present T cell receptor beta chain was sequenced within a study of blood T cell repertoires in COVID-19. The method was immunoSEQ multiplex PCR; TCRdb's version includes in-frame clones alone and lacks a portion of them. The table has some 200,000 clones, more than 85% seen once. Trimming removed 5 bases from V and 1 base from J; junction bases left unmatched: 11. CDR1 MNHEY and CDR2 SVGEGT come from the germline V gene. The CDR3 spans 17 residues. The sequenced sample consisted of peripheral blood. The chain is built from TRBV6-2 or TRBV6-3 and TRBJ1-5, with 7 bases fitting TRBD1. The TCR originated in an elderly woman in a cohort sampled during active or convalescent COVID-19. CDR3 region: CASSSSTGRGSNQPQHF. DNA of the CDR3: TGTGCCAGCAGTAGCTCGACAGGGAGAGGAAGCAATCAGCCCCAGCATTTT.